The 3 T cell receptor beta chains given below trace back to one sample, sequenced in a study of metastatic and nonmetastatic thyroid tumors. All patients were treatment-naive before thyroid surgery. TCRdb re-called clones from the PCR reads using MiXCR. The table lists about 59,000 clones, 15% to 20% of them singletons, with roughly a tenth in the top ten. The sample was blood. The receptors originated from a male donor with papillary thyroid cancer or a benign thyroid nodule (not recorded which). Some clones in this sample may be carry-over from other donors' samples.

This clone was detected only a few times. The chain combines TRBV27 with TRBJ1-3; the D is unclear. The V end was cut by 3 bases, the J end by 0 bases, with 9 bases between. The CDR3 has 15 amino acids. The germline gives CDR1 MNHEY, CDR2 SMNVEV (reference sequence). The chain's CDR3 is CASSLVGSSGNTIYF. CDR3 DNA: TGTGCCAGCAGTTTGGTCGGAAGCTCTGGAAACACCATATATTTT.

In this sample, this clone turned up many times. The chain combines TRBV6-2 or TRBV6-3 with TRBJ2-2; 8 bases align to TRBD1. V shed 5 bases and J 3 bases; nucleotides not matched to a gene: 5. The CDR3 is made up of 15 amino acids. Looked up from germline, CDR1 is MNHEY and CDR2 is SVGEGT. As DNA, the CDR3 is TGTGCCAGCAGTGCCACAGGGGGTTACACCGGGGAGCTGTTTTTT. Translated, it gives CASSATGGYTGELFF.

This clone was seen many times. This chain links TRBV12-3 or TRBV12-4 with TRBJ1-1; TRBD1 matches at 8 bases. Trimming cost V 7 bases and J 3 bases; bases outside gene matches: 4. The CDR3 covers 13 residues. CDR3 loop: CASKHRGYTEAFF. CDR3 coding DNA: TGTGCCAGCAAACACAGGGGGTACACTGAAGCTTTCTTT.